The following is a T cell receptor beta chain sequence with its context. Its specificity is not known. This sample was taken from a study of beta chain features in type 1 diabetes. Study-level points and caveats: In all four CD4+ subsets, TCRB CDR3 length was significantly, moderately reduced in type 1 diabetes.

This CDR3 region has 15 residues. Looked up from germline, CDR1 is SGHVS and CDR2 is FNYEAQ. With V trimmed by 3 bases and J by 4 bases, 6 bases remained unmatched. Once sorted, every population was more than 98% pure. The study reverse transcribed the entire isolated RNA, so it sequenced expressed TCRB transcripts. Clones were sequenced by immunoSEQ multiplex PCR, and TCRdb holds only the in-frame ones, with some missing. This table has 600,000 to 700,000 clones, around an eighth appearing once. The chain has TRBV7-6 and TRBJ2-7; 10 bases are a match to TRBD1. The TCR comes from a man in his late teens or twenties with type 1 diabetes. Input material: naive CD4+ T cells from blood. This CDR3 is CASSLAGTGEYEQYF. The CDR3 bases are TGTGCCAGCAGCTTGGCCGGGACAGGGGAATACGAGCAGTACTTC.